Below are 9 T cell receptor beta chains sequenced from a single sample in a study of vaccination and CD4 T cells after COVID-19. Which antigens these TCRs recognize remains unknown. The treatment here: approximately 9-day PBMC culture with coronavirus spike peptide pools or control peptides (ViraFEST assay). Scientists ran DNA taken from cultured CD4+ T cells through the Oncomine TCR Beta short-read assay for sequencing. TCRdb recomputed calls from the PCR reads with MiXCR, one row per CDR3 protein. The sample yields tens of thousands of distinct CDR3 sequences, roughly three fifths seen once. The sequencing here drew on CD4+ T cells from blood, cultured in vitro, taken after SARS-CoV-2 vaccination. These receptors were collected from a human donor who received a COVID-19 vaccine.

This clonotype was picked up a small number of times. The chain combines TRBV20-1 with TRBJ1-2, with D unresolved. The CDR3 is 16 amino acids. The ends were cut back, 1 base at V and 0 bases at J, with 15 bases in the middle. CDR1 is DFQATT, CDR2 SNEGSKA, per germline (reference sequence). The CDR3 coding sequence is TGCAGTGCTAGAGTAAGGTTCGGTGGGCCTAACTATGGCTACACCTTC. Translating it yields CSARVRFGGPNYGYTF.

This clonotype was seen only a few times. The chain is built from TRBV2 and TRBJ1-1; TRBD1 matches at 11 bases. CDR3 length: 16 residues. The junction had 5 bases not matched to a gene; V was cut back by 3 bases and J by 2 bases. Per germline, CDR1 SNHLY and CDR2 FYNNEI. The CDR3 DNA reads TGTGCCAGCAGTGACCCCGGACAGGGGGCCAACACTGAAGCTTTCTTT. Its translation: CASSDPGQGANTEAFF.

This clonotype was detected a few times. This chain joins TRBV27 and TRBJ2-1; D perhaps matches TRBD1 (6 bases). V gave up 7 bases and J gave up 1 base, with 11 bases separating them. The CDR3 covers 14 residues. Germline V gives CDR1 MNHEY, CDR2 SMNVEV (reference sequence). The CDR3 loop is CASKLRGSYNEQFF. CDR3 sequence (DNA): TGTGCCAGCAAACTCAGGGGATCCTACAATGAGCAGTTCTTC.

This chain uses TRBV20-1 with TRBJ2-7; TRBD1 aligns across 8 bases. Germline values: CDR1 DFQATT, CDR2 SNEGSKA (reference sequence). With V trimmed by 4 bases and J by 1 base, 6 bases remained unmatched. CDR3 length: 14 amino acids. This CDR3 reads CSAMSGGLSYEQYF. The DNA of the CDR3 is TGCAGTGCTATGTCAGGGGGCCTTTCCTACGAGCAGTACTTC.

This chain connects TRBV2 to TRBJ2-1; 11 bases match TRBD2. The V and J ends lost 5 bases and 6 bases, in that order; junction bases with no gene match: 6. The CDR3 is 15 residues long. Germline V CDR1 and CDR2: SNHLY, FYNNEI. CDR3: CASSTTSGGRNEQFF. For the CDR3, the DNA is TGTGCCAGCAGTACTACTAGCGGGGGACGCAATGAGCAGTTCTTC.

This clonotype was detected only a few times. The V and J genes are TRBV7-8 and TRBJ1-6; D is unresolved. Germline CDR1 and CDR2: SGHVS and FQNEAQ. The V gene lost 5 bases and the J gene lost 0 bases, with 11 bases spanning the gap. CDR3 size: 16 residues. The CDR3 DNA sequence: TGTGCCAGCAGCCGGGAGGGAAGCTCCTATAATTCACCCCTCCACTTT. This codes for CASSREGSSYNSPLHF.

The V gene is TRBV10-3, the J gene TRBJ1-1; 7 bases fit TRBD1. V gave up 6 bases and J gave up 8 bases; unmatched junction bases: 12. CDR1 is ENHRY, CDR2 SYGVKD, per germline. This CDR3 has 14 amino acids. The CDR3 loop is CAISYSTGESEAFF. The CDR3 nucleotides read TGTGCCATCAGCTACTCCACAGGGGAAAGCGAAGCTTTCTTT.

This clonotype was observed a handful of times. The gene calls are TRBV27 and TRBJ1-2; D not certain. V was shortened by 4 bases and J by 5 bases, with 11 bases between the two germline ends. CDR3 length: 13 amino acids. Germline CDR1 is MNHEY and CDR2 is SMNVEV (reference sequence). The CDR3 DNA sequence: TGTGCCAGCAGTTCCGGTCCGGAATATGGCTACACCTTC. It codes for CASSSGPEYGYTF.

This clonotype was picked up a small number of times. This chain joins TRBV15 and TRBJ1-1, with D possibly TRBD1 on 6 matching bases. The CDR3 totals 12 residues. V was trimmed by 4 bases and J by 8 bases, leaving 11 bases between them. CDR1 and CDR2 from the germline V gene are LNHNV and YYDKDF (reference sequence). The CDR3 region is CATSIWQGEAFF. The CDR3, as DNA: TGTGCCACCAGCATATGGCAGGGGGAAGCTTTCTTT.